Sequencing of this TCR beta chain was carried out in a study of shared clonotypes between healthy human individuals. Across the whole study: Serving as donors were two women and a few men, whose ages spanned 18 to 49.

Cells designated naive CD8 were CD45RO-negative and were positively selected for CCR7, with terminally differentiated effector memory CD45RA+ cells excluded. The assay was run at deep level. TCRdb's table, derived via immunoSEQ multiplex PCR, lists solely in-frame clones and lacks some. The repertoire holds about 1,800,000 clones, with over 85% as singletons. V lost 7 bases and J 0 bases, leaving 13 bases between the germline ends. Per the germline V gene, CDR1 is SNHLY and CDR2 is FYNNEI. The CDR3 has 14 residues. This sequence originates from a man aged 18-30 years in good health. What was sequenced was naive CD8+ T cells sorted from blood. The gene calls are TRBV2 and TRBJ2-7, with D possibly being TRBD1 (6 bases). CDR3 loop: CASIGQIASYEQYF. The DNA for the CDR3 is TGTGCCAGCATAGGACAGATAGCCTCCTACGAGCAGTACTTC.